These T cell receptor beta chains were read from a single sample in a study of blood T cell repertoires in COVID-19. Sequenced by immunoSEQ multiplex PCR; TCRdb stores in-frame clones only, minus some. The sample consists of about 21,000 clones, just over 90% of them appearing once. What was sequenced was peripheral blood. These receptors were obtained from a woman aged 50 to 65 with active COVID-19. The CDR3 runs from the conserved cysteine through the conserved F or W. Each record gives: J gene, V gene, D gene, CDR3 protein. A D gene is named only where the DNA matches it firmly.

J: TRBJ1-1; V: TRBV9; D: TRBD1; CDR3: CASSRQGAGTEAFF
J: TRBJ2-1; V: TRBV7-9; D: TRBD1; CDR3: CASSLGQGDNLLYNEQFF
J: TRBJ2-7; V: TRBV6-5; D: TRBD1; CDR3: CASSRQGAREQYF
J: TRBJ2-2; V: TRBV7-6; D: TRBD1; CDR3: CASSQTGQGDGELFF
J: TRBJ1-1; V: TRBV5-1; D: -; CDR3: CASSLLGGQGNTEAFF
J: TRBJ2-7; V: TRBV6-5; D: -; CDR3: CAILTGLGYEQYF
J: TRBJ1-1; V: TRBV5-1; D: -; CDR3: CASSFQGKGNTEAFF
J: TRBJ2-1; V: TRBV7-3; D: -; CDR3: CASSLGARGADEQFF
J: TRBJ2-7; V: TRBV5-6; D: TRBD2; CDR3: CASSPWPPSGEQYF
J: TRBJ1-1; V: TRBV5-1; D: TRBD1; CDR3: CASRQGGTMNTEAFF
J: TRBJ2-3; V: TRBV19; D: -; CDR3: CASSINALGGGTWDTQYF
J: TRBJ2-1; V: TRBV12-3/TRBV12-4; D: -; CDR3: CASSFLDEQFF
J: TRBJ1-2; V: TRBV7-9; D: -; CDR3: CASSLSYGGTYPRGGYTF
J: TRBJ1-1; V: TRBV7-7; D: -; CDR3: CASSSQGSTEAFF
J: TRBJ1-2; V: TRBV24-1; D: TRBD1; CDR3: CATSDHRDRGGYTF
J: TRBJ2-5; V: TRBV5-1; D: -; CDR3: CASRTGQETQYF
J: TRBJ1-2; V: TRBV6-4; D: TRBD1; CDR3: CASSVNRGYGYTF
J: TRBJ2-2; V: TRBV7-9; D: TRBD1; CDR3: CASSLDRGNTGELFF
J: TRBJ1-1; V: TRBV18; D: -; CDR3: CASSPDRGGMNTEAFF
J: TRBJ1-3; V: TRBV3-1/TRBV3-2; D: -; CDR3: CASGPSSGNTIYF
J: TRBJ2-7; V: TRBV30; D: -; CDR3: CAWKADRPYEQYF
J: TRBJ1-5; V: TRBV19; D: TRBD1; CDR3: CASSIDSQGVPQHF
J: TRBJ1-6; V: TRBV5-1; D: -; CDR3: CASSWDTPGDSPLHF
J: TRBJ2-7; V: TRBV6-6; D: -; CDR3: CASSYDRQGYEQYF
J: TRBJ2-1; V: TRBV7-8; D: -; CDR3: CASSFPTSVRDAYNEQFF
J: TRBJ2-5; V: TRBV6-2/TRBV6-3; D: TRBD2; CDR3: CASSPTSGQETQYF
J: TRBJ2-1; V: TRBV28; D: TRBD1; CDR3: CASSSYRGGSYNEQFF
J: TRBJ2-1; V: TRBV7-3; D: TRBD2; CDR3: CASSLTGIRLAGGLNEQFF
J: TRBJ2-3; V: TRBV3-1/TRBV3-2; D: -; CDR3: CASSQILESDTQYF
J: TRBJ2-3; V: TRBV6-2/TRBV6-3; D: TRBD2; CDR3: CASSSLGTSGDTDTQYF
J: TRBJ2-1; V: TRBV5-1; D: TRBD1; CDR3: CASSLADRGTYNEQFF
J: TRBJ2-2; V: TRBV5-4; D: -; CDR3: CASSNQNRDHGELFF
J: TRBJ1-1; V: TRBV6-1; D: -; CDR3: CASSEEEGSMNTEAFF
J: TRBJ2-7; V: TRBV10-3; D: TRBD1; CDR3: CAISDARQGIYEQYF
J: TRBJ2-1; V: TRBV5-1; D: TRBD1; CDR3: CASSSTGDSYNEQFF
J: TRBJ1-2; V: TRBV11-2; D: -; CDR3: CASSPGQYGYTF
J: TRBJ2-7; V: TRBV6-1; D: TRBD1; CDR3: CASSERDRAYEQYF
J: TRBJ2-1; V: TRBV7-9; D: -; CDR3: CASSQTDYPPNNEQFF
J: TRBJ2-1; V: TRBV6-5; D: TRBD2; CDR3: CASLPGTSSYNEQFF
J: TRBJ2-3; V: TRBV2; D: TRBD2; CDR3: CASSEELAGGTDTQYF
J: TRBJ2-5; V: TRBV7-2; D: TRBD2; CDR3: CASSFVSGSVQETQYF
J: TRBJ1-1; V: TRBV25-1; D: -; CDR3: CASSGFGKTEAFF